This T cell receptor beta chain was documented in a study of blood T cell repertoires in COVID-19. The overall study: The origin of the acute and convalescent COVID-19 samples was the United States, Italy and Spain. In each case, the material was cDNA or gDNA derived from T cells, B-cell-depleted T cells, or PBMCs.

How the authors handled the data: Reference gene primer amplification in the assay estimated nucleated cell counts. Data came from immunoSEQ multiplex PCR; TCRdb stores just in-frame clones and leaves some out. The V and J calls and clone size were taken over from that table, and D and trimming were inferred from the DNA. The sample consists of 250,000 to 300,000 clones, 70% to 90% of them appearing once. The sequence derives from a woman between 65 and 79 years old with acute or convalescent COVID-19. Input material: peripheral blood.

The CDR3 is CASSPDRLNTEAFF. In nucleotides, the CDR3 is TGTGCCAGCTCACCGGACAGATTGAACACTGAAGCTTTCTTT. This chain links TRBV18 with TRBJ1-1; D is perhaps TRBD1 (6 bases). The V gene lost 3 bases and the J gene lost 0 bases, with 8 bases spanning the gap. The CDR3 is made up of 14 amino acids. The germline V gene has CDR1 KGHSH and CDR2 LQKENI.